A single sample gave rise to the 26 T cell receptor beta chains below, sequenced in a study of OX40 agonist ivuxolimab in advanced cancers. Library prep was done by the immunoSEQ multiplex PCR assay. Not all clones reach the TCRdb copy of this immuneACCESS table, which keeps in-frame sequences only. Checked studies attribute under half of the gap to unresolved V genes and leave the rest unexplained. Across this sample there are about 64,000 clones, with roughly nine tenths seen only once. The ten largest clones capture 5.2% of the sample. Material: CD4+ or CD8+ T cells sorted from blood, obtained in a trial of the OX40 agonist ivuxolimab. These receptors came from an adult with an advanced solid tumor such as melanoma, head and neck, liver or kidney cancer.

The CDR3, as DNA: TGCGCCAGCTACGGGGGTTGGGGCTACACCTTC. This translates into CASYGGWGYTF. The rearrangement joins TRBV10-1 to TRBJ1-2; possible D gene TRBD1, 5 bases. In germline, CDR1 is WNHNN, CDR2 SYGVQD (reference sequence). This CDR3 is 11 amino acids long. Deletions cut 8 bases from V and 8 bases from J, with 12 bases between.

This clone was observed once. The chain links TRBV19 to TRBJ2-3; D unclear. The CDR3 extends over 15 amino acids. Germline V gene lookup returns CDR1 LNHDA and CDR2 SQIVND (reference sequence). V was pared by 7 bases and J by 0 bases, with 14 bases between. CDR3 in DNA: TGTGCCAGTACCGGTGGCAAGGCTAGCACAGATACGCAGTATTTT. Translated: CASTGGKASTDTQYF.

The chain carries TRBV28 and TRBJ2-1; no clear D. This CDR3 has 15 amino acids. V lost 5 bases and J 1 base, leaving 12 bases between the germline ends. Germline CDR1 and CDR2: MDHEN and SYDVKM. CDR3 coding DNA: TGTGCCAGCAGTCCATTAGCAATGTCCTACAATGAGCAGTTCTTC. Its translation: CASSPLAMSYNEQFF.

In this sample, this clone turned up once. The gene calls are TRBV5-4 and TRBJ2-3; tentatively, D is TRBD1 (5 bases). The CDR3 has 15 amino acids. Germline CDR1 SGHNT, CDR2 YYREEE (reference sequence). V lost 0 bases and J lost 3, with 11 bases in between. The CDR3 nucleotides read TGTGCCAGCAGCTTGGGCAGGGCTGGGACAGATACGCAGTATTTT. Protein sequence: CASSLGRAGTDTQYF.

This chain links TRBV28 with TRBJ1-5, with D uncertain. V was shortened by 4 bases and J by 4 bases, with 20 bases between the two germline ends. Germline assignment: CDR1 MDHEN and CDR2 SYDVKM. CDR3 length equals 17 residues. CDR3 sequence: CASSSGQGGSSNQPQHF. The CDR3 DNA follows: TGTGCCAGCAGTTCCGGGCAAGGTGGTTCCTCGAATCAGCCCCAGCATTTT.

This clone was recorded once. The chain combines TRBV5-1 with TRBJ2-1, with no clear D. V was cut by 4 bases and J by 7 bases, with 9 bases left in between. Per the germline V gene, CDR1 is SGHRS and CDR2 is YFSETQ. This CDR3 is 12 amino acids long. The CDR3 region has the DNA TGCGCCAGCAGCGCAACTGGGAATGAGCAGTTCTTC. It translates to CASSATGNEQFF.

This clone has only one observation. The chain couples TRBV5-6 to TRBJ1-2; a weak D match, TRBD1 (6 bases). The V gene lost 4 bases and the J gene lost 4 bases, with 11 bases spanning the gap. Germline CDR1 and CDR2: SGHDT and YYEEEE. This CDR3 contains 13 residues. The CDR3 DNA follows: TGTGCCAGCAGCCGTACAGGGACCTATGGCTACACCTTC. Translated, it gives CASSRTGTYGYTF.

The chain combines TRBV11-2 with TRBJ2-7; D gene unclear. Trimming pared 5 bases from V and 4 bases from J, leaving 6 bases between. CDR1 is SGHAT, CDR2 FQNNGV, per germline. The length of the CDR3 is 11 residues. CDR3 amino acids: CASSHRYEQYF. The DNA for the CDR3 is TGTGCCAGCAGCCACAGATACGAGCAGTACTTC.

The V gene is TRBV11-3, the J gene TRBJ2-7; TRBD2 matches at 7 bases. The CDR3 totals 16 residues. Germline CDR1 SGHNT, CDR2 YENEEA. The J segment lost 2 bases and the V segment lost 0 bases, leaving 7 bases of the junction unmatched. The DNA of the CDR3 is TGTGCCAGCAGCTTAGACTCGAGCGGGATCCCCTACGAGCAGTACTTC. This codes for CASSLDSSGIPYEQYF.

This chain uses TRBV6-1 with TRBJ1-2; no firm D call. The germline CDR1 and CDR2 sequences are MNHNS and SASEGT. The CDR3 consists of 12 residues. V lost 5 bases, J lost 7 bases, and 11 bases lay in between. The CDR3 spells CASSLRGLGYTF. The CDR3 region has the DNA TGTGCCAGCAGTTTAAGAGGGCTTGGCTACACCTTC.

This clone was seen only once. The V gene is TRBV7-3, the J gene TRBJ2-5; TRBD1 aligns across 7 bases. The CDR3 contains 14 residues. Trimming at V came to 4 bases and at J to 0 bases, leaving 2 bases not matched to a gene. Germline lookup yields CDR1 SGHTA and CDR2 FQGTGA. This chain's CDR3 is CASSSGQHQETQYF. The CDR3 DNA is TGTGCCAGCAGCTCGGGACAGCACCAAGAGACCCAGTACTTC.

The chain couples TRBV7-3 to TRBJ2-1; 12 nucleotides align to TRBD2. V lost 4 bases and J lost 9; bases outside the gene matches: 7. The CDR3 totals 15 residues. The germline V gene has CDR1 SGHTA and CDR2 FQGTGA. For the CDR3, the DNA is TGTGCCAGCAGCTCTAGCGGGAGGGCAGGTGGTGAGCAGTTCTTC. This codes for CASSSSGRAGGEQFF.

The CDR3 DNA is TGTGCCAGCTCACCCCGGGGGGCCGGAGTTAATCAGCCCCAGCATTTT. Residues: CASSPRGAGVNQPQHF. V and J are TRBV18 and TRBJ1-5, with a possible D match to TRBD1 (6 bases). Trimming stripped 3 bases from V and 4 bases from J, with 16 bases between. Germline loops: CDR1 KGHSH, CDR2 LQKENI. This CDR3 is built from 16 residues.

This chain uses TRBV2 with TRBJ2-3; weak D call: TRBD2 (6 bases). The CDR3 runs to 15 residues. Germline V lookup: CDR1 SNHLY, CDR2 FYNNEI. V was clipped by 5 bases and J by 2 bases, with 14 bases between them. CDR3 nucleotides: TGTGCCAGCAGTCCCCCGGTAGCGGTCACAGATACGCAGTATTTT. It yields the protein CASSPPVAVTDTQYF.

The chain recombines TRBV5-1 with TRBJ2-2, with D unresolved. CDR3 length equals 14 residues. The V end was cut by 1 base, the J end by 5 bases, with 9 bases between. The germline V gene has CDR1 SGHRS and CDR2 YFSETQ. CDR3 sequence (DNA): TGCGCCAGCAGCTTGTATTCCGGAACCGGGGAGCTGTTTTTT. Translation gives CASSLYSGTGELFF.

This sequence joins TRBV6-4 and TRBJ2-1; D possibly corresponds to TRBD2 (6 bases). Germline lookup yields CDR1 MRHNA and CDR2 SNTAGT. V lost 6 bases and J lost 4, with 10 bases in between. CDR3 size: 13 residues. The CDR3 spells CASSPTRYNEQFF. DNA for the CDR3: TGTGCCAGCAGCCCGACTAGGTACAATGAGCAGTTCTTC.

This clone was seen only once. The chain is built from TRBV19 and TRBJ2-1, with 7 bases lining up with TRBD2. Germline V gene data show CDR1 as LNHDA and CDR2 as SQIVND (reference sequence). The CDR3 covers 16 residues. The V segment lost 4 bases and the J segment 1 base; nucleotides outside the gene matches: 7. CDR3 DNA sequence: TGTGCCAGTAGTACGAGGGAGGGCCTGTCCTACAATGAGCAGTTCTTC. Translation gives CASSTREGLSYNEQFF.

V gene TRBV29-1 combines with J gene TRBJ2-5; 11 bases line up with TRBD2. CDR1 and CDR2 from the germline V gene are SQVTM and ANQGSEA. The CDR3 has 12 amino acids. J was trimmed by 5 bases and V by 6 bases; bases with no gene match: 2. The CDR3 here is CSVLAGGETQYF. The CDR3 DNA reads TGCAGCGTATTAGCGGGAGGGGAGACCCAGTACTTC.

The V gene is TRBV7-9, the J gene TRBJ2-5, with 14 bases that match TRBD2. The V and J ends lost 4 bases and 5 bases, in that order; junction bases with no gene match: 3. Looked up from germline, CDR1 is SEHNR and CDR2 is FQNEAQ (reference sequence). The length of the CDR3 is 15 residues. The CDR3, as DNA: TGTGCCAGCAGCTACGGGACTAGCGGGAGTGAGACCCAGTACTTC. Its translation: CASSYGTSGSETQYF.

The chain couples TRBV2 to TRBJ2-7; tentative D call: TRBD2 (6 bases). The ends were cut back, 11 bases at V and 4 bases at J, with 12 bases in the middle. CDR1 and CDR2 (germline): SNHLY, FYNNEI. This CDR3 is 11 amino acids long. CDR3 in DNA: TGTGCCGTATCTAGCGCGTACGAGCAGTACTTC. It is translated as CAVSSAYEQYF.

This chain links TRBV6-1 with TRBJ2-1, with D uncertain. The CDR3 consists of 13 residues. Germline V gene lookup returns CDR1 MNHNS and CDR2 SASEGT. V lost 1 base and J 4 bases, leaving 5 bases between the germline ends. The CDR3 loop reads CASSEGLYNEQFF. The CDR3 nucleotides are TGTGCCAGCAGTGAAGGACTTTACAATGAGCAGTTCTTC.

The chain joins TRBV2 to TRBJ1-5; tentative D call: TRBD1 (6 bases). Germline V CDR1 and CDR2: SNHLY, FYNNEI. This CDR3 has 14 amino acids. Trimming took off 6 bases at V and 4 bases at J, with 13 bases between the two ends. As DNA, the CDR3 is TGTGCCAGCAGACTCGGACAGTTAAATCAGCCCCAGCATTTT. Amino acids: CASRLGQLNQPQHF.

The chain recombines TRBV19 with TRBJ2-3; possibly TRBD1 or TRBD2 for D (5 bases each). The V end lost 6 bases, the J end lost 4 bases, and 26 bases lay between the germline ends. Germline V gene sequence: CDR1 LNHDA, CDR2 SQIVND (reference sequence). The CDR3 runs 18 residues. This CDR3 reads CASSPGASLVIMADTQYF. The CDR3 region has the DNA TGTGCCAGTAGCCCCGGGGCTAGCTTGGTTATCATGGCAGATACGCAGTATTTT.

The rearrangement uses TRBV14 and TRBJ2-7, with D perhaps assigned TRBD1 or TRBD2 (5 bases each). V was cut by 1 base and J by 7 bases, with 17 bases left in between. This CDR3 is built from 15 residues. Germline V gene sequence: CDR1 SGHDN, CDR2 FVKESK. CDR3: CASSQVQGESGEQYF. The CDR3 coding sequence is TGTGCCAGCAGCCAAGTCCAAGGGGAGTCCGGAGAGCAGTACTTC.

This chain connects TRBV5-1 to TRBJ2-1, with unresolved D. This CDR3 is built from 16 residues. Germline lookup yields CDR1 SGHRS and CDR2 YFSETQ. V lost 0 bases and J 1 base, leaving 11 bases between the germline ends. The CDR3 loop reads CASSLVGSTSYNEQFF. CDR3 DNA sequence: TGCGCCAGCAGCTTGGTCGGTAGCACTTCCTACAATGAGCAGTTCTTC.

Turning to this clone: Other DNA sequences in this sample translate to the same CDR3. The chain's CDR3 is CASSSGQGRSYEQYF. For the CDR3, the DNA is TGTGCCAGCAGTTCCGGACAGGGGCGCTCCTACGAGCAGTACTTC. The chain carries TRBV28 and TRBJ2-7, with 9 nucleotides matching TRBD1. V dropped 4 bases and J dropped 0; count of bases not matched to a gene: 4. The CDR3 has 15 residues. Looked up from germline, CDR1 is MDHEN and CDR2 is SYDVKM.